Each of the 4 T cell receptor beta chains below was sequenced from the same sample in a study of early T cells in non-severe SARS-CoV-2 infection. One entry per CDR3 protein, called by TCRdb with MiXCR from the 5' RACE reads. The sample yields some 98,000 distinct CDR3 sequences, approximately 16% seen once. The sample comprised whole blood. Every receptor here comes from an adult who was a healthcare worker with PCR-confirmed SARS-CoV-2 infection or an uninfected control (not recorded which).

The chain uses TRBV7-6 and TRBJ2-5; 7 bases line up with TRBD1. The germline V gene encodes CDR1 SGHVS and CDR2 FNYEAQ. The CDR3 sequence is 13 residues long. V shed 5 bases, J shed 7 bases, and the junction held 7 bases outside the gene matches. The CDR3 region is CASSTRQGRTQYF. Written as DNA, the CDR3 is TGTGCCAGCAGCACCCGACAGGGCAGGACCCAGTACTTC. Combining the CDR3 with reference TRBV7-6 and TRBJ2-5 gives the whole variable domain GAGVSQSPRYKVTKRGQDVALRCDPISGHVSLYWYRQALGQGPEFLTYFNYEAQQDKSGLPNDRFSAERPEGSISTLTIQRTEQRDSAMYRCASSTRQGRTQYFGPGTRLLVL.

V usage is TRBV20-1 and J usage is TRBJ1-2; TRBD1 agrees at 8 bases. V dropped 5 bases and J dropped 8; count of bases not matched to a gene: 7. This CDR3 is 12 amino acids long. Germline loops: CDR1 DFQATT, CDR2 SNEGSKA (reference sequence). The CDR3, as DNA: TGCAGTGCTCACCGACAGGGGCTAGGCTACACCTTC. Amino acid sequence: CSAHRQGLGYTF.

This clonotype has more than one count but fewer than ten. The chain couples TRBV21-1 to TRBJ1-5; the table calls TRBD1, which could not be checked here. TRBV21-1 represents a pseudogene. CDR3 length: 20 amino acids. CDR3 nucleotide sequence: TGTGCCAGCAGCAAAGATTTAAAGGAGCCCCCAAAGAGGGGCAATCAGCCCCAGCATTTT. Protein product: CASSKDLKEPPKRGNQPQHF.

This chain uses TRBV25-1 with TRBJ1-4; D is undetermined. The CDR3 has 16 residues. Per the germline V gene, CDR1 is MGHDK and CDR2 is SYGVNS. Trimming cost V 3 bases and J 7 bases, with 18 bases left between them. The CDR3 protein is CASSDSIGERLEKLFF. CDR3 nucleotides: TGTGCCAGCAGTGATTCTATAGGAGAAAGACTTGAAAAACTGTTTTTT.